This T cell receptor (beta chain) is from a study of cytomegalovirus exposure and HLA in healthy donors. Study-level background: Prior work identified 120 million or so unique TCR beta sequences in about 179 million T cells. Genotyping showed roughly 81% of some 400 donors falling in the Caucasian-associated ancestry cluster. The study, taken as a whole, reports: An Asian-associated ancestry cluster reportedly showed fewer N-insertions than the approximately 690-donor mean in a later analysis. Rare sequences made up most TCRs, while some public TCRs were found in many donors.

This PCR relied on a set of 60 Vbeta primers and 13 Jbeta primers. The repertoire was sequenced with immunoSEQ multiplex PCR; TCRdb's copy has only in-frame clones and lacks some. The repertoire has more than 95,000 clones, around 78% of them found once; the top ten carry approximately 3.9%. With regard to this clone: Its matching antigen is unknown.

Material for sequencing was PBMCs. This TCR was sampled from a man between 35 and 55 years old in good health and CMV-seronegative.

CDR3 coding DNA: TGTGCCAGCCGCCAGGGAAATAAGGAGCAGTTCTTC. Encoded protein: CASRQGNKEQFF. V gene TRBV6-5 combines with J gene TRBJ2-1; D is perhaps TRBD1 (5 bases). The CDR3 spans 12 residues. Per germline, CDR1 MNHEY and CDR2 SVGAGI. The V and J ends lost 8 bases and 10 bases respectively, with 15 bases between them.